Below are 10 T cell receptor beta chains sequenced from a single sample in a study of a mutant IDH1 vaccine in newly diagnosed glioma. TCRdb keeps only in-frame clones here, not all; method: immunoSEQ multiplex PCR. The sample includes tens of thousands of clones, roughly nine tenths seen only once; the top ten take less than 2%. These receptors' targets are unknown. Time point specified: week 35, safety follow-up. Vaccinated patients received 300 ug of mutant IDH1 20-mer peptide per dose, with topical imiquimod. This specimen consisted of PBMCs, obtained from a glioma patient whose treatment included an IDH1 peptide vaccine. Receptors originate from a man between 40 and 49 years old with glioma.

In this sample, this clone turned up a few times. The chain couples TRBV2 to TRBJ2-7; tentative D call: TRBD1 (5 bases). The ends were cut back, 4 bases at V and 3 bases at J, with 13 bases in the middle. CDR1 SNHLY and CDR2 FYNNEI come from the germline V gene. The CDR3 spans 14 residues. In DNA form, the CDR3 reads TGTGCCAGCAGTGTAATAGGGCAGGGCTACGAGCAGTACTTC. This gives the protein CASSVIGQGYEQYF.

In nucleotides, the CDR3 is TGTGCCAGCAGCTTAGAAATCAACACTGAAGCTTTCTTT. It translates to CASSLEINTEAFF. This chain links TRBV11-2 with TRBJ1-1; D is unresolved. The CDR3 sequence is 13 residues long. Trimming removed 0 bases at V and 2 bases at J, with 4 bases between. The germline gives CDR1 SGHAT, CDR2 FQNNGV.

This sequence joins TRBV5-6 and TRBJ1-2; weak D call: TRBD1 (6 bases). Trimming took off 4 bases at V and 4 bases at J, with 14 bases between the two ends. The germline V gene encodes CDR1 SGHDT and CDR2 YYEEEE. This CDR3 spans 14 amino acids. The CDR3 here is CASSTLQGSYGYTF. DNA of the CDR3: TGTGCCAGCAGCACCCTACAGGGTTCCTATGGCTACACCTTC. Supplemented by reference TRBV5-6 and TRBJ1-2, the full variable domain reads DAGVTQSPTHLIKTRGQQVTLRCSPKSGHDTVSWYQQALGQGPQFIFQYYEEEERQRGNFPDRFSGHQFPNYSSELNVNALLLGDSALYLCASSTLQGSYGYTFGSGTRLTVV.

The chain is built from TRBV7-9 and TRBJ1-1; D is perhaps TRBD1 (5 bases). V was shortened by 4 bases and J by 10 bases, with 13 bases between the two germline ends. This CDR3 comprises 12 residues. CDR1 is SEHNR and CDR2 is FQNEAQ in the germline V gene (reference sequence). The CDR3 nucleotides are TGTGCCAGCAGCTCAGGTGGGGCCGGAGCTTTCTTT. Translating gives CASSSGGAGAFF.

The genes are TRBV5-6 and TRBJ1-1, with 8 bases aligning to TRBD1. The V and J ends lost 3 bases and 6 bases, in that order; junction bases with no gene match: 7. The CDR3 totals 14 residues. Germline loops: CDR1 SGHDT, CDR2 YYEEEE. The CDR3 nucleotides are TGTGCCAGCAGCTCGGCAGGGGGCGCGGCTGAAGCTTTCTTT. Its translation: CASSSAGGAAEAFF.

The rearrangement joins TRBV4-1 to TRBJ1-4; D call uncertain. Between the trimmed V and J ends, which lost 0 bases and 4 bases, there was a span of 9 bases. CDR3 size: 15 residues. CDR1 and CDR2 (germline): MGHRA, YSYEKL. Written as DNA, the CDR3 is TGCGCCAGCAGCCAAGACCGAGGGATTAATGAAAAACTGTTTTTT. It specifies CASSQDRGINEKLFF.

V usage is TRBV5-6 and J usage is TRBJ1-5; D uncertain. The CDR3 has 15 amino acids. The V gene's germline CDR1 is SGHDT and CDR2 YYEEEE. V lost 5 bases, J lost 6 bases, and 18 bases lay in between. CDR3 region: CASRSPQRSGQPQHF. The CDR3, as DNA: TGTGCCAGCAGGTCCCCACAGAGGTCTGGTCAGCCCCAGCATTTT.

J is TRBJ1-2 and V is TRBV7-9, with D possibly matching TRBD1 (5 bases). V was trimmed by 3 bases and J by 7 bases, leaving 12 bases between them. The length of the CDR3 is 13 residues. CDR1 is SEHNR and CDR2 is FQNEAQ in the germline V gene (reference sequence). CDR3 bases: TGTGCCAGCAGCTTGCTGTTAGGGGCTGGCTACACCTTC. Translation: CASSLLLGAGYTF.

CDR3 region: CASSQAGGYYEQYF. Written as DNA, the CDR3 is TGCGCCAGCAGCCAGGCAGGGGGATACTACGAGCAGTACTTC. This chain uses TRBV5-1 with TRBJ2-7; TRBD1 agrees at 7 bases. Germline V CDR1 and CDR2: SGHRS, YFSETQ. The V segment lost 4 bases and the J segment 3 bases; nucleotides outside the gene matches: 7. The CDR3 totals 14 residues.

To note about this clone: A read error may account for a junction end that differs from germline. The rearrangement links TRBV18 to TRBJ1-2; no clear D. The CDR3 loop spans 15 amino acids. Germline lookup yields CDR1 KGHSH and CDR2 LQKENI. CDR3 DNA sequence: TGTGCCGGCTCCTCACTAAAAGGGCAGTCGTATGGCTACACCTTC. Protein: CAGSSLKGQSYGYTF.